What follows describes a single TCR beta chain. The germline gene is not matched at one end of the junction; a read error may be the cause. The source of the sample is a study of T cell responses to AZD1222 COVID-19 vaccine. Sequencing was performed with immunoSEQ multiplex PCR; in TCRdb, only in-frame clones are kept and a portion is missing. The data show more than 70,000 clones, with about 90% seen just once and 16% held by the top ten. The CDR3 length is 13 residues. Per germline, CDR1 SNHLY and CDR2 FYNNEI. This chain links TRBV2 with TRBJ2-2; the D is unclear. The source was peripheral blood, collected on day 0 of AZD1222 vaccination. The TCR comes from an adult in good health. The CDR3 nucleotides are TGTGCCAGCAGCGAAGTAAGCACCGGGGAGCTGTTTTTT. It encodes CASSEVSTGELFF.